The 11 T cell receptor beta chains below all came from one sample that was sequenced in a study of blood T cells in healthy people across ages. It was with a sample-barcoded 5' primer and a J-beta primer mix that a second PCR of about 7 to 12 cycles was run. TCRdb re-called the 5' RACE reads through MiXCR, storing one row per CDR3 protein. This sample has around 1.7 million distinct CDR3 sequences, with 25% to 30% found just once. The specimen sequenced was blood. The receptor source for this set is a woman between 25 and 40 years old in good health.

This chain connects TRBV27 to TRBJ2-3, with D possibly matching TRBD2 (5 bases). Between the trimmed V and J ends, which lost 6 bases and 6 bases, there was a span of 19 bases. Germline V gene sequence: CDR1 MNHEY, CDR2 SMNVEV (reference sequence). CDR3 length: 15 amino acids. In DNA form, the CDR3 reads TGTGCCAGCAGCCCCCTAAGGGAGATAATCGATACGCAGTATTTT. This codes for CASSPLREIIDTQYF.

The rearrangement links TRBV6-5 to TRBJ2-6; D unresolved. Germline V lookup: CDR1 MNHEY, CDR2 SVGAGI. Deletions cut 4 bases from V and 0 bases from J, with 13 bases between. The CDR3 has 17 residues. CDR3 sequence reads: CASSLSIALSGANVLTF. The CDR3, as DNA: TGTGCCAGCAGTTTATCGATAGCCCTCTCTGGGGCCAACGTCCTGACTTTC.

For this clonotype: At one of its ends the junction is not consistent with the germline gene, which may arise from a read error. This chain links TRBV13 with TRBJ1-2; D possibly corresponds to TRBD1 (6 bases). The CDR3 loop spans 14 amino acids. The germline V gene encodes CDR1 PRHDT and CDR2 FYEKMQ (reference sequence). This CDR3 is CASAVGQENYDYTF. The DNA of the CDR3 is TGTGCCAGCGCAGTGGGACAAGAAAATTATGACTACACCTTC.

The chain carries TRBV12-3 or TRBV12-4 and TRBJ1-2, with D perhaps TRBD1 (5 bases). The length of the CDR3 is 16 residues. Trimming pared 5 bases from V and 0 bases from J, leaving 16 bases between. CDR3 in DNA: TGTGCCAGCAGTGTGGGGCCCCTTATAGCTAACTATGGCTACACCTTC. It specifies CASSVGPLIANYGYTF.

This clonotype was recorded a few times. The chain employs TRBV14 and TRBJ2-1; the D is unclear. The CDR3 extends over 13 amino acids. V was clipped by 4 bases and J by 9 bases, with 13 bases between them. Germline CDR1 and CDR2: SGHDN and FVKESK. The chain's CDR3 is CASSPFRDGEQFF. CDR3 nucleotide sequence: TGTGCCAGCAGCCCATTTAGAGATGGTGAGCAGTTCTTC.

The chain combines TRBV6-5 with TRBJ1-1; no firm D call. CDR1 and CDR2 (germline): MNHEY, SVGAGI. This CDR3 region has 16 residues. V lost 6 bases, J lost 2 bases, and 19 bases lay in between. As DNA, the CDR3 is TGTGCCAGCAGGCGAACAGCGGGTCTCGCCAACACTGAAGCTTTCTTT. Translating gives CASRRTAGLANTEAFF.

This clonotype has just one count. This could be a read error, since a much larger clone is one nucleotide away. V gene TRBV29-1 combines with J gene TRBJ2-5, with 11 bases matching TRBD1. Looked up from germline, CDR1 is SQVTM and CDR2 is ANQGSEA. The CDR3 is made up of 13 amino acids. V lost 7 bases, J lost 11 bases, and 12 bases stayed unmatched. This CDR3 reads CSAGTGGSNEQYF. DNA for the CDR3: TGCAGCGCCGGGACAGGGGGGAGCAATGAGCAGTACTTC.

Regarding this clonotype: Without the conserved terminal phenylalanine or tryptophan, this CDR3 likely stems from a read error. The chain links TRBV5-6 to TRBJ2-5; D gene uncertain. From germline, CDR1 is SGHDT and CDR2 YYEEEE. CDR3 length: 13 amino acids. CDR3 DNA: TGTGCCAGTAGCTTGTCCTTTCTAGAGACCCAGTACGTC. Translating gives CASSLSFLETQYV.

This clonotype occurred many times. The genes are TRBV29-1 and TRBJ2-5; 9 positions match TRBD1. The V segment lost 2 bases and the J segment 7 bases; nucleotides outside the gene matches: 8. CDR3 length: 14 amino acids. The germline gives CDR1 SQVTM, CDR2 ANQGSEA. The CDR3: CSVEKGTGSGTQYF. The DNA for the CDR3 is TGCAGCGTTGAAAAAGGGACAGGGTCCGGGACCCAGTACTTC.

This clonotype was detected only a few times. The J gene is TRBJ2-3, the V gene TRBV4-2, with D uncertain. The CDR3 sequence is 15 residues long. Germline V gives CDR1 LGHNA, CDR2 YNFKEQ. Deletions cut 1 base from V and 0 bases from J, with 8 bases between. The CDR3 DNA reads as TGTGCCAGCAGCCAAGCAGAAACTAGCACAGATACGCAGTATTTT. This sequence encodes CASSQAETSTDTQYF.

Regarding this clonotype: Relative to the germline gene, one junction end is altered; a read error may explain this. The chain links TRBV20-1 to TRBJ2-1; D could derive from TRBD1 or TRBD2 (5 bases each). The CDR3 length is 13 residues. Germline loops: CDR1 DFQATT, CDR2 SNEGSKA (reference sequence). Here the CDR3 DNA reads TGCAATGCTAGCCATGGGGACCACAATGAGCAGTTCTTC. This encodes CNASHGDHNEQFF.